What follows are 9 T cell receptor beta chains derived from one specimen sequenced in a study of cytomegalovirus exposure and HLA in healthy donors (dated 2017 in TCRdb). The library was prepared using the immunoSEQ multiplex PCR assay. The multiplex PCR relied on a mix of 60 forward primers for TCR Vbeta segments and 13 reverse primers for TCR Jbeta segments. The immuneACCESS repertoire file appears here via TCRdb, limited to in-frame rearrangements. These files lack a portion of the clones; in checked studies, under half of the deficit traces to unresolved V genes, and the cause of the others is not known. The sample table contains some 130,000 clones; only one count was recorded for 75% to 90% of them. Approximately 4% of the sample is taken by the ten largest. Material for sequencing was PBMCs. The receptors derive from a woman in her thirties or forties in good health and CMV-seronegative.

A few counts support this clone. The chain carries TRBV18 and TRBJ1-4; no definite D call. The CDR3 covers 15 residues. Trimming took off 3 bases at V and 4 bases at J, with 12 bases between the two ends. Germline values: CDR1 KGHSH, CDR2 LQKENI. The CDR3 DNA follows: TGTGCCAGCTCACCGGGCCCCCGGGGTAATGAAAAACTGTTTTTT. The encoded protein is CASSPGPRGNEKLFF.

As regards this clone: Mismatch with germline at one junction end may stem from a read error. The V and J genes are TRBV4-1 and TRBJ1-1; TRBD1 aligns across 9 bases. Germline V gene data show CDR1 as MGHRA and CDR2 as YSYEKL. CDR3 length: 17 residues. In nucleotides, the CDR3 is TGCGCCAGCCGCCACGCGATCCTACAGGGGGCGGGCACTGAAGCTTTCTTT. Translation gives CASRHAILQGAGTEAFF.

For this clone: Germline and junction disagree at one end, which may indicate a read error. The chain recombines TRBV7-7 with TRBJ2-5, with 12 bases that match TRBD1. Germline assignment: CDR1 SSHAT and CDR2 FNYEAQ (reference sequence). This CDR3 has 16 amino acids. CDR3 loop: CASSPGTGGRSETQYF. The CDR3 bases are TGTGCTAGCAGCCCTGGGACAGGGGGCCGGTCGGAGACCCAGTACTTC.

V usage is TRBV5-1 and J usage is TRBJ1-1; 8 nucleotides align to TRBD1. With 2 bases clipped from V and 1 base from J, the junction kept 4 bases outside the gene matches. Germline lookup yields CDR1 SGHRS and CDR2 YFSETQ. The CDR3 loop spans 15 amino acids. The CDR3 region has the DNA TGCGCCAGCAGCTTACAAGGGACAGGGAACACTGAAGCTTTCTTT. Translated, it gives CASSLQGTGNTEAFF.

V is TRBV7-2 and J is TRBJ2-7, with TRBD1 identical over 7 bases. Germline CDR1 SGHTA, CDR2 FQGNSA. Trimming took 2 bases from V and 7 from J; bases not matched to a gene: 5. The CDR3 length is 13 residues. The CDR3 spells CASSLRGLGEQYF. The CDR3, as DNA: TGTGCCAGCAGCTTAAGGGGGCTAGGTGAGCAGTACTTC.

The CDR3 protein is CASSWGLADSYNEQFF. The CDR3 DNA is TGTGCCAGCAGTTGGGGACTAGCCGACTCCTACAATGAGCAGTTCTTC. The chain joins TRBV5-6 to TRBJ2-1; 9 nucleotides agree with TRBD2. The germline gives CDR1 SGHDT, CDR2 YYEEEE. This CDR3 is built from 16 residues. The junction had 6 bases not matched to a gene; V was cut back by 5 bases and J by 0 bases.

The chain carries TRBV18 and TRBJ1-1; 7 bases agree with TRBD1. Trimming removed 2 bases from V and 1 base from J; junction bases left unmatched: 13. The CDR3 runs 18 residues. Germline CDR1 KGHSH, CDR2 LQKENI. CDR3 bases: TGTGCCAGCTCACCAAGTGGCAGGGGGGCATCAGGGAACACTGAAGCTTTCTTT. It encodes CASSPSGRGASGNTEAFF.

The chain is built from TRBV6-5 and TRBJ2-6, with D uncertain. Looked up from germline, CDR1 is MNHEY and CDR2 is SVGAGI. V was clipped by 6 bases and J by 5 bases, with 8 bases between them. This CDR3 comprises 13 residues. CDR3 sequence reads: CASSLARANVLTF. The CDR3 nucleotides are TGTGCCAGCAGCCTCGCTAGGGCCAACGTCCTGACTTTC.

J is TRBJ1-3 and V is TRBV4-3; weak D call: TRBD1 (5 bases). The CDR3 consists of 17 residues. The V and J ends lost 0 bases and 3 bases respectively, with 15 bases between them. Per germline, CDR1 LGHNA and CDR2 YSLEER. The CDR3 reads CASSQDLGQGSGNTIYF. CDR3 nucleotides: TGCGCCAGCAGCCAAGATCTGGGGCAGGGAAGTGGAAACACCATATATTTT.